The next 15 T cell receptor beta chains were all read from a single sample in a study of blood T cell repertoires in COVID-19. Sequenced by immunoSEQ multiplex PCR; TCRdb stores in-frame clones only, minus some. The table lists 60,000 to 85,000 clones, about 90% of them singletons. Sequences were obtained from peripheral blood. The receptors stem from a human donor in a cohort sampled during active COVID-19.

V is TRBV18 and J is TRBJ1-2; perhaps TRBD1 as D (5 bases). The CDR3 has 13 amino acids. Germline-derived CDR1 and CDR2 are KGHSH and LQKENI. The V and J ends lost 6 bases and 6 bases respectively, with 14 bases between them. The CDR3 coding sequence is TGTGCCAGCTCCCCTCTGCGGGGGGATGGCTACACCTTC. It codes for CASSPLRGDGYTF.

J is TRBJ2-3 and V is TRBV5-4, with D perhaps TRBD1 (5 bases). The CDR3 runs 14 residues. Trimming removed 2 bases from V and 5 bases from J, with 12 bases in between. Germline assignment: CDR1 SGHNT and CDR2 YYREEE (reference sequence). The CDR3 nucleotides read TGTGCCAGCAGCTTCAGGGTGTCCGGAGATACGCAGTATTTT. This gives the protein CASSFRVSGDTQYF.

The genes are TRBV27 and TRBJ2-1, with D perhaps matching TRBD1 (6 bases). The CDR3 totals 14 residues. V lost 8 bases and J 0 bases, leaving 11 bases between the germline ends. Germline V CDR1 and CDR2: MNHEY, SMNVEV (reference sequence). The CDR3 coding sequence is TGTGCCAGCCAACGGGACACCTCCTACAATGAGCAGTTCTTC. Translation: CASQRDTSYNEQFF.

This clone was detected only a few times. The chain uses TRBV29-1 and TRBJ1-1; D may be TRBD1 (6 bases). The CDR3 has 13 amino acids. Germline assignment: CDR1 SQVTM and CDR2 ANQGSEA. Trimming removed 5 bases at V and 1 base at J, with 11 bases between. CDR3 loop: CSVNRAPNTEAFF. The CDR3 DNA follows: TGCAGCGTTAACAGGGCCCCGAACACTGAAGCTTTCTTT.

This chain connects TRBV4-2 to TRBJ2-5; the match to TRBD2 covers 10 bases. Germline V lookup: CDR1 LGHNA, CDR2 YNFKEQ. The CDR3 runs to 16 residues. J gave up 4 bases and V 1 base, and 6 bases lay outside the gene matches. CDR3 in DNA: TGTGCCAGCAGCCAAGCGAGCGGGGGGGCGTTAGAGACCCAGTACTTC. This codes for CASSQASGGALETQYF.

The chain employs TRBV5-6 and TRBJ2-3; D is undetermined. CDR3 length: 15 amino acids. V shed 7 bases and J shed 4 bases, with 19 bases lying between them. Germline values: CDR1 SGHDT, CDR2 YYEEEE. This CDR3 is CASESQTTLSDTQYF. The CDR3 nucleotides read TGTGCCAGCGAATCCCAAACCACCCTATCAGATACGCAGTATTTT.

This chain's CDR3 is CASRRQDYTEAFF. The CDR3 DNA reads as TGTGCCAGCAGGCGACAGGACTACACTGAAGCTTTCTTT. V gene TRBV12-3 or TRBV12-4 combines with J gene TRBJ1-1; D might be TRBD1 (6 bases). The V and J ends lost 6 bases and 3 bases respectively, with 11 bases between them. This CDR3 comprises 13 residues.

The V gene is TRBV5-1, the J gene TRBJ2-3; no firm D call. CDR1 is SGHRS and CDR2 is YFSETQ in the germline V gene. The CDR3 spans 14 residues. The V end lost 0 bases, the J end lost 0 bases, and 5 bases lay between the germline ends. The CDR3 coding sequence is TGCGCCAGCAGCTTGGATATTAGCACAGATACGCAGTATTTT. Protein: CASSLDISTDTQYF.

V usage is TRBV5-1 and J usage is TRBJ1-1; TRBD1 agrees at 7 bases. The CDR3 consists of 17 residues. CDR1 SGHRS and CDR2 YFSETQ come from the germline V gene. Germline trimming cut 5 bases from V and 3 bases from J; bases unmatched to any gene: 16. CDR3: CASRPFPSQGVDTEAFF. Written as DNA, the CDR3 is TGCGCCAGCAGGCCGTTCCCCAGTCAGGGGGTTGACACTGAAGCTTTCTTT.

The chain links TRBV19 to TRBJ2-7; unclear D gene. The CDR3 has 15 residues. Germline CDR1 reads LNHDA; CDR2 reads SQIVND (reference sequence). Trimming took 1 base from V and 0 from J, leaving 10 bases between them. The CDR3 loop is CASSIGWASSYEQYF. The DNA for the CDR3 is TGTGCCAGTAGTATAGGTTGGGCGAGCTCCTACGAGCAGTACTTC. Full variable domain (rest looked up from reference TRBV19 and TRBJ2-7): DGGITQSPKYLFRKEGQNVTLSCEQNLNHDAMYWYRQDPGQGLRLIYYSQIVNDFQKGDIAEGYSVSREKKESFPLTVTSAQKNPTAFYLCASSIGWASSYEQYFGPGTRLTVT.

The chain has TRBV11-2 and TRBJ2-5; 8 bases match TRBD2. Trimming cost V 6 bases and J 5 bases; bases outside gene matches: 11. Germline CDR1 SGHAT, CDR2 FQNNGV. The CDR3 is 15 amino acids. CDR3 sequence: CASSPRVAGRETQYF. The CDR3 bases are TGTGCCAGCAGTCCCCGGGTAGCGGGGAGGGAGACCCAGTACTTC.

This chain joins TRBV6-1 and TRBJ2-3, with TRBD1 identical over 11 bases. CDR1 is MNHNS, CDR2 SASEGT, per germline. The CDR3 has 14 residues. J was trimmed by 9 bases and V by 3 bases; bases with no gene match: 5. The CDR3 protein is CASSDRDRGETQYF. Here the CDR3 DNA reads TGTGCCAGCAGTGACCGGGACAGGGGGGAGACGCAGTATTTT.

The rearrangement links TRBV5-1 to TRBJ2-1, with 7 bases aligning to TRBD2. The ends lost 5 bases at V and 0 bases at J; junction bases unmatched: 14. CDR1 is SGHRS and CDR2 is YFSETQ in the germline V gene. The CDR3 has 18 residues. CDR3 sequence reads: CASRASDSGQSSYNEQFF. The CDR3 nucleotides read TGCGCCAGCAGAGCCAGCGATAGCGGGCAAAGCTCCTACAATGAGCAGTTCTTC.

The chain links TRBV18 to TRBJ2-7, with 10 bases identical to TRBD2. V shed 2 bases and J 0 bases; nucleotides not matched to a gene: 4. The germline CDR1 and CDR2 sequences are KGHSH and LQKENI. The CDR3 contains 16 residues. The DNA for the CDR3 is TGTGCCAGCTCACCAGGGGCTAGCGGGGGCTCCTACGAGCAGTACTTC. Its protein product is CASSPGASGGSYEQYF.

This clone showed up many times. The chain employs TRBV6-5 and TRBJ1-4; 7 nucleotides align to TRBD1. After removal of 0 bases from V and 4 bases from J, the junction contained 2 bases not matched to a gene. Germline V lookup: CDR1 MNHEY, CDR2 SVGAGI. The CDR3 is 15 residues long. The CDR3 here is CASSYSGQINEKLFF. The DNA of the CDR3 is TGTGCCAGCAGTTACTCGGGACAGATTAATGAAAAACTGTTTTTT.